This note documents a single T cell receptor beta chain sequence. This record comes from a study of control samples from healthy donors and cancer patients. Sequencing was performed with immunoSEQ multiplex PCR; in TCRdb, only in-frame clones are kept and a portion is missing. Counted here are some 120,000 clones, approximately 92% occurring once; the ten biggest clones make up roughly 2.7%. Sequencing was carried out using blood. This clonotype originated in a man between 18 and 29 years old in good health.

The CDR3 is CASRQGPNEKLFF. The CDR3 bases are TGTGCCAGCAGACAGGGACCGAATGAAAAACTGTTTTTT. This sequence joins TRBV28 and TRBJ1-4; weak D call: TRBD1 (6 bases). Germline V gives CDR1 MDHEN, CDR2 SYDVKM. Trimming removed 6 bases from V and 5 bases from J, with 10 bases in between. The CDR3 is made up of 13 amino acids.